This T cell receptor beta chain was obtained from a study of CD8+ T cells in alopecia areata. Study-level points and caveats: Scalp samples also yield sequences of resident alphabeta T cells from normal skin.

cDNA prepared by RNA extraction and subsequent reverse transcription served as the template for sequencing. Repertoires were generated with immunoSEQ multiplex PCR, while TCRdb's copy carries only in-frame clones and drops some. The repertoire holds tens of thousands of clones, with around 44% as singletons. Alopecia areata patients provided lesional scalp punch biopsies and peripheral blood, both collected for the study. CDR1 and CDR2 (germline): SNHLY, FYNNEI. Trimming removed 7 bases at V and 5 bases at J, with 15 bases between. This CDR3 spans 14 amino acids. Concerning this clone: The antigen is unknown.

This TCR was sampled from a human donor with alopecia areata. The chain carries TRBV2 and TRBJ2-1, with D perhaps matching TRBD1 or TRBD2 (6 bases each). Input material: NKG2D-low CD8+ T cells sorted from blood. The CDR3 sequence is CASNGGSPHNEQFF. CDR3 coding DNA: TGTGCCAGCAACGGGGGCTCTCCCCACAATGAGCAGTTCTTC.